A single sample gave rise to the 3 T cell receptor beta chains below, sequenced in a study of technical replicates of blood from a few donors. The data were produced by immunoSEQ multiplex PCR, yet TCRdb's version contains in-frame clones alone and is incomplete. Among 100,000 or so clones, 90% to 97% were seen once, and the ten largest hold under 0.45%. The specimen was T cells isolated from PBMCs. These receptors originate from a human donor in good health.

This chain connects TRBV4-1 to TRBJ2-7, with TRBD2 matching 8 bases. Unmatched junction bases numbered 12, after V lost 3 bases and J lost 5 bases. CDR1 MGHRA and CDR2 YSYEKL come from the germline V gene. The CDR3 runs 16 residues. As DNA, the CDR3 is TGCGCCAGCAGCCAGGGTCTGGCGGGAGGTTATAACGAGCAGTACTTC. Translation gives CASSQGLAGGYNEQYF.

A single count supports this clone. The rearrangement links TRBV19 to TRBJ1-1; 8 nucleotides align to TRBD1. The ends lost 4 bases at V and 7 bases at J; junction bases unmatched: 11. The CDR3 has 15 amino acids. Germline lookup yields CDR1 LNHDA and CDR2 SQIVND (reference sequence). The CDR3 loop is CASSTVARGPGEAFF. CDR3 DNA: TGTGCCAGTAGTACCGTTGCCAGGGGGCCCGGTGAAGCTTTCTTT.

This clone was picked up one time. This chain uses TRBV19 with TRBJ2-3, with D possibly being TRBD2 (5 bases). Trimming pared 7 bases from V and 0 bases from J, leaving 14 bases between. The CDR3 extends over 15 amino acids. The germline V gene encodes CDR1 LNHDA and CDR2 SQIVND (reference sequence). CDR3 sequence reads: CASTTRAPSTDTQYF. CDR3 nucleotides: TGTGCCAGTACTACTAGGGCCCCCAGCACAGATACGCAGTATTTT.